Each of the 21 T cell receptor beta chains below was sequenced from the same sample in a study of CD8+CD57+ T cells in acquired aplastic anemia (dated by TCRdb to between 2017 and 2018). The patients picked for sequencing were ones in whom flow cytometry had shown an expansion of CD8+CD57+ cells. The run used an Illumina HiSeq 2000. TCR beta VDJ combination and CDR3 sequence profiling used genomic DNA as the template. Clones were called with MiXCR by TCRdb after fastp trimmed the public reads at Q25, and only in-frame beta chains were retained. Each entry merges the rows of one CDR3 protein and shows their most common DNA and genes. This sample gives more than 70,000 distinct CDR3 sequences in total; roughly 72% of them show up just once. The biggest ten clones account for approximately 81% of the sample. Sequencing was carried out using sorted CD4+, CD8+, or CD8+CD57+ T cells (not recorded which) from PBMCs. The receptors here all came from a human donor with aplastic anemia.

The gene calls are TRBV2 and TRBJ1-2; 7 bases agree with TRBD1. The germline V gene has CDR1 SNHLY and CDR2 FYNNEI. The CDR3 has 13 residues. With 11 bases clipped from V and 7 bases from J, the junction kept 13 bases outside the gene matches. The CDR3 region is CAGGQDGIGGYTF. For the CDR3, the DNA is TGTGCCGGTGGACAGGATGGAATTGGTGGCTACACCTTC.

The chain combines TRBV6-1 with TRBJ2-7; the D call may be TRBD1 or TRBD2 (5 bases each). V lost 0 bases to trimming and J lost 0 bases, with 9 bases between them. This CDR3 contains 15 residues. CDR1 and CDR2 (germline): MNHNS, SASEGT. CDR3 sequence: CASSEAPGSSYEQYF. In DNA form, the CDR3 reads TGTGCCAGCAGTGAAGCCCCAGGGAGCTCCTACGAGCAGTACTTC.

CDR3 nucleotides: TGTGCCAGCAGACAGGGGGGAGACGAGCAGTACTTC. It encodes CASRQGGDEQYF. The chain joins TRBV2 to TRBJ2-7, with 8 bases matching TRBD1. Germline CDR1 and CDR2: SNHLY and FYNNEI. This CDR3 spans 12 amino acids. Unmatched junction bases numbered 3, after V lost 6 bases and J lost 5 bases.

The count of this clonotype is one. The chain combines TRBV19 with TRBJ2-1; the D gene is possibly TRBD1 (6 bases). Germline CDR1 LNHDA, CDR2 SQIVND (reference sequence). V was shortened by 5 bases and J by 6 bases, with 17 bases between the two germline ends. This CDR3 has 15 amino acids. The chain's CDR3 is CASSPRDISSNEQFF. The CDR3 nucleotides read TGTGCCAGTAGTCCCCGGGACATATCTTCCAATGAGCAGTTCTTC.

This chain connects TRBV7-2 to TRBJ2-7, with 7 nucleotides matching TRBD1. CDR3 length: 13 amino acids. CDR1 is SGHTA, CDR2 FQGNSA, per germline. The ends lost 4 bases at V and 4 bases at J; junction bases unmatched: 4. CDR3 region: CASSSRTGYEQYF. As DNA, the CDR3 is TGTGCCAGCAGCTCGCGGACAGGTTACGAGCAGTACTTC.

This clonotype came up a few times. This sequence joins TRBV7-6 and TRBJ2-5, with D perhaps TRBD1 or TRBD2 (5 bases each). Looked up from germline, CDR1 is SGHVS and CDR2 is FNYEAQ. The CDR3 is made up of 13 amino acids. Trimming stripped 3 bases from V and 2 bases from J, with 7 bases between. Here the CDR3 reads CASSFGAQETQYF. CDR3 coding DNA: TGTGCCAGCAGCTTCGGGGCTCAAGAGACCCAGTACTTC.

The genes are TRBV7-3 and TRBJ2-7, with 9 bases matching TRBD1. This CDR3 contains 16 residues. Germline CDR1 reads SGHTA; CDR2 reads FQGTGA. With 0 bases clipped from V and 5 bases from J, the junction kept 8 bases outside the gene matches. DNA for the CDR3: TGTGCCAGCAGCTTAACTACGGGGACAGGGCGGGACGAGCAGTACTTC. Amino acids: CASSLTTGTGRDEQYF.

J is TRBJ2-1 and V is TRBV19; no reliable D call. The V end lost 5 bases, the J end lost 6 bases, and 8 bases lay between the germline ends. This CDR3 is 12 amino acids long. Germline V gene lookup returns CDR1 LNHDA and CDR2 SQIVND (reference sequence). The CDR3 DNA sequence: TGTGCCAGTAGTCCCATAGGCAATGAGCAGTTCTTC. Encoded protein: CASSPIGNEQFF.

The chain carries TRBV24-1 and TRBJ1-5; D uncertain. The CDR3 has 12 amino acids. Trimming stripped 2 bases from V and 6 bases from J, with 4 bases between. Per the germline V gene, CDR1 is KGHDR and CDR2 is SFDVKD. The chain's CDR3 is CATSDYGQPQHF. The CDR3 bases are TGTGCCACCAGTGATTACGGTCAGCCCCAGCATTTT.

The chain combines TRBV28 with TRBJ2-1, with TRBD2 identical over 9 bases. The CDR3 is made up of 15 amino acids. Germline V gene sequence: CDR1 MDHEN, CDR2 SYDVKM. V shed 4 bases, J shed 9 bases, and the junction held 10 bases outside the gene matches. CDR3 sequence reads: CASSSASGIRIEQFF. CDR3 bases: TGTGCCAGCAGTTCGGCTAGCGGGATAAGGATTGAGCAGTTCTTC.

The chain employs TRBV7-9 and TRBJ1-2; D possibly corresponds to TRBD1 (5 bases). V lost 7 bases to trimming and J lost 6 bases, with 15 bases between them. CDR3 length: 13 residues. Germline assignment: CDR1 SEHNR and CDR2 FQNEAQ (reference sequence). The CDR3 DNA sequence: TGTGCCAGCACCTCGACAGAGACGGATGGCTACACCTTC. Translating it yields CASTSTETDGYTF.

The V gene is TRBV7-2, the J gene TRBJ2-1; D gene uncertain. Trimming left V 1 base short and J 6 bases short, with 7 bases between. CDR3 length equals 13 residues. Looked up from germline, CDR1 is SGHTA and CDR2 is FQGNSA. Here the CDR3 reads CASSLEWGNEQFF. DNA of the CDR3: TGTGCCAGCAGCTTAGAATGGGGCAATGAGCAGTTCTTC.

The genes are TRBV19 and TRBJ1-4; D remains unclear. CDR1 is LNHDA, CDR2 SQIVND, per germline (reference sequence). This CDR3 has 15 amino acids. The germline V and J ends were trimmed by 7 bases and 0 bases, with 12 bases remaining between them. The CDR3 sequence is CASTGRRATNEKLFF. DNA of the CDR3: TGTGCCAGTACAGGACGGAGAGCAACTAATGAAAAACTGTTTTTT.

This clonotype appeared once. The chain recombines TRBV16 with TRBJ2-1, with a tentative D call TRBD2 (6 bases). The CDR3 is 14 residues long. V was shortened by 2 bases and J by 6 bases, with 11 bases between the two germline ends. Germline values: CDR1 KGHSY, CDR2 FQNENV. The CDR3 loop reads CASSQREETNEQFF. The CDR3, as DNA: TGTGCCAGCAGCCAAAGGGAGGAGACCAATGAGCAGTTCTTC.

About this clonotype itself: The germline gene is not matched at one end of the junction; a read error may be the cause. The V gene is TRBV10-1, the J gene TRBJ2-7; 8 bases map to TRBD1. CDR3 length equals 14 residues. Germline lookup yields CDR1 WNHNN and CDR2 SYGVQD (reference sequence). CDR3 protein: CASSEDRGPYEQHF. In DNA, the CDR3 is TGCGCCAGCAGTGAAGACAGGGGCCCCTACGAGCAGCACTTC.

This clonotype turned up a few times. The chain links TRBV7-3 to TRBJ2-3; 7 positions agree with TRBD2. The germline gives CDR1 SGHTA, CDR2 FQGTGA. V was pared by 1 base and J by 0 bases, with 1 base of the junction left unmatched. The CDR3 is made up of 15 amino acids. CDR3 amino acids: CASSLSGGSTDTQYF. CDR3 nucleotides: TGTGCCAGCAGCTTAAGCGGGGGAAGCACAGATACGCAGTATTTT.

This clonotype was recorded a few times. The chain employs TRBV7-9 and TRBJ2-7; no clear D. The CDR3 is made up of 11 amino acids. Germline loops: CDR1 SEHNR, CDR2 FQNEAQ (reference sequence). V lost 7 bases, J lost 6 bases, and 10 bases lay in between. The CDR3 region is CASTPLGEQYF. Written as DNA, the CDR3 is TGTGCCAGCACTCCTCTAGGCGAGCAGTACTTC.

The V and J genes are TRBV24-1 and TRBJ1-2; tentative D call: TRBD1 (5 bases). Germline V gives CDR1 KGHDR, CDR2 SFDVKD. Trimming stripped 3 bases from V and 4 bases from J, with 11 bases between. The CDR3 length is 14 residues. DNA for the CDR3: TGTGCCACCAGTGATCGGGACTTGAGCTATGGCTACACCTTC. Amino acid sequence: CATSDRDLSYGYTF.

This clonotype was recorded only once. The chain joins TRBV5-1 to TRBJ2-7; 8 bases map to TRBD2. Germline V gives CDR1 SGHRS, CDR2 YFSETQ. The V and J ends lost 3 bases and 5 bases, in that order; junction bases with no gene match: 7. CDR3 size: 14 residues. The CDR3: CASSSGLARDEQYF. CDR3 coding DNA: TGCGCCAGCAGCTCTGGACTAGCTCGAGACGAGCAGTACTTC.

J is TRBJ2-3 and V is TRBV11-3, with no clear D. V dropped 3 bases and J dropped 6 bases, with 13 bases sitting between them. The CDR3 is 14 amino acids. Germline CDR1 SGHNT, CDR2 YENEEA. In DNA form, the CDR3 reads TGTGCCAGCAGCTTTGATAAGCTCCCCGATACGCAGTATTTT. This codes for CASSFDKLPDTQYF. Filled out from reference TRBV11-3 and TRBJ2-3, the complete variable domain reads EAGVVQSPRYKIIEKKQPVAFWCNPISGHNTLYWYLQNLGQGPELLIRYENEEAVDDSQLPKDRFSAERLKGVDSTLKIQPAELGDSAVYLCASSFDKLPDTQYFGPGTRLTVL.

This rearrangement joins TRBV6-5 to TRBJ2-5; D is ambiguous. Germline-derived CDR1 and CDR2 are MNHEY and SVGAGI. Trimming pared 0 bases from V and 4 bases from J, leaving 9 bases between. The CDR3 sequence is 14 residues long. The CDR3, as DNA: TGTGCCAGCAGTTACTCGGGCGACCGAGAGACCCAGTACTTC. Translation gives CASSYSGDRETQYF.